This T cell receptor beta chain is drawn from a study of T cells in Graves' hyperthyroidism and ophthalmopathy. This clonotype was seen repeatedly, ten times or more. The CDR3 is 14 amino acids. Germline CDR1 is MDHEN and CDR2 is SYDVKM. V was pared by 6 bases and J by 6 bases, with 10 bases of the junction left unmatched. Amplification of TCR beta CDR3 regions was performed using RNA transcripts as template. In the first-round RT-PCR of the TCR CDR3, the HTBI primer set was used. MiXCR, applied by TCRdb to the multiplex PCR reads, yields one record per CDR3 protein. This sample carries around 560,000 distinct CDR3 sequences, 15% to 20% of them seen once, and the ten largest clones take approximately 20%.

The clonotype comes from a woman aged 18-35 years with Graves' hyperthyroidism. This rearrangement joins TRBV28 to TRBJ1-2; 7 positions agree with TRBD1. Sequences were obtained from blood. Here the CDR3 reads CASRPQTGYHGYTF. The CDR3 DNA follows: TGTGCCAGCAGACCCCAGACAGGGTACCATGGCTACACCTTC.